The 19 T cell receptor beta chains below come from one sample, sequenced in a study of CD8 T cells in ankylosing spondylitis. Study-wide points: One TCR beta motif, made up of 7 or 8 highly homologous variants, appeared characteristic of ankylosing spondylitis blood.

No cognate antigen is known for these TCRs. TCRdb reprocessed the 5' RACE reads with MiXCR, giving one entry per CDR3 protein. Of about 330,000 distinct CDR3 sequences detected, 8% appear once; the ten largest clones hold roughly 14%. Material for sequencing was blood, either unsorted or a sorted T cell fraction (not recorded which). The receptor set was obtained from a male donor with ankylosing spondylitis.

This clonotype was counted between two and nine times. The J gene is TRBJ2-7, the V gene TRBV10-3; 11 bases agree with TRBD2. This CDR3 is built from 15 residues. Per the germline V gene, CDR1 is ENHRY and CDR2 is SYGVKD. J lost 7 bases, V lost 3 bases, and 8 bases had no gene match. CDR3 nucleotide sequence: TGTGCCATCAGTGACCCTAGCGGGAGGTCGTGGGAGCAGTACTTC. This encodes CAISDPSGRSWEQYF.

This clonotype appeared a few times. The rearrangement joins TRBV6-1 to TRBJ2-6; tentatively, D is TRBD1 (5 bases). Trimming removed 8 bases at V and 2 bases at J, with 16 bases between. The CDR3 runs to 16 residues. CDR1 MNHNS and CDR2 SASEGT come from the germline V gene. This CDR3 reads CASGGHPDTGANVLTF. CDR3 bases: TGTGCCAGCGGCGGACATCCCGATACTGGGGCCAACGTCCTGACTTTC.

This clonotype was seen many times. The chain carries TRBV27 and TRBJ1-2, with 7 positions matching TRBD1. The CDR3 spans 15 residues. Trimming took 5 bases from V and 0 from J; bases not matched to a gene: 6. The germline V gene encodes CDR1 MNHEY and CDR2 SMNVEV (reference sequence). DNA for the CDR3: TGTGCCAGCAGTCCTGTACAGGGGACTAACTATGGCTACACCTTC. This gives the protein CASSPVQGTNYGYTF.

The chain recombines TRBV4-1 with TRBJ2-2; 7 bases match TRBD1. In germline, CDR1 is MGHRA, CDR2 YSYEKL. This CDR3 has 16 amino acids. V lost 3 bases to trimming and J lost 0 bases; unmatched junction nucleotides: 4. The CDR3 reads CASSHLGQSNTGELFF. CDR3 in DNA: TGCGCCAGCAGCCACTTGGGACAGTCGAACACCGGGGAGCTGTTTTTT.

The chain uses TRBV7-8 and TRBJ2-1; 10 bases are shared with TRBD2. The CDR3 length is 16 residues. CDR1 is SGHVS and CDR2 is FQNEAQ in the germline V gene. Trimming at V came to 2 bases and at J to 7 bases, leaving 8 bases not matched to a gene. The CDR3 reads CASSLRVTSGRNEQFF. DNA of the CDR3: TGTGCCAGCAGCTTAAGGGTGACTAGCGGGCGGAATGAGCAGTTCTTC.

This rearrangement joins TRBV27 to TRBJ2-5; D not certain. CDR3 length equals 17 residues. The germline V and J ends were trimmed by 6 bases and 3 bases, with 23 bases remaining between them. Germline-derived CDR1 and CDR2 are MNHEY and SMNVEV (reference sequence). CDR3 nucleotide sequence: TGTGCCAGCAGCGAGATGACTCCGGACGGCTCCGAAGAGACCCAGTACTTC. Its translation: CASSEMTPDGSEETQYF.

This clonotype was recorded many times. The CDR3 DNA reads as TGCAGCGTTGTCCTCCTCGAAGCTTTCTTT. This gives the protein CSVVLLEAFF. This chain joins TRBV29-1 and TRBJ1-1; D is uncertain. Germline V gene lookup returns CDR1 SQVTM and CDR2 ANQGSEA. The CDR3 is 10 residues long. Trimming removed 4 bases at V and 8 bases at J, with 8 bases between.

This clonotype was seen a handful of times. J is TRBJ2-3 and V is TRBV19; D not resolved. V dropped 10 bases and J dropped 1 base, with 15 bases sitting between them. CDR1 and CDR2 (germline): LNHDA, SQIVND (reference sequence). This CDR3 has 14 residues. The CDR3: CATSLGQGTDTQYF. CDR3 DNA: TGTGCCACCTCTCTCGGGCAGGGCACAGATACGCAGTATTTT.

The J gene is TRBJ2-3, the V gene TRBV28; 9 bases match TRBD1. V lost 5 bases to trimming and J lost 1 base; unmatched junction nucleotides: 7. Germline CDR1 reads MDHEN; CDR2 reads SYDVKM. This CDR3 has 16 residues. In nucleotides, the CDR3 is TGTGCCAGCAGTGTGGACAGGGGTCCCCGCACAGATACGCAGTATTTT. The encoded protein is CASSVDRGPRTDTQYF.

The chain recombines TRBV20-1 with TRBJ1-2; tentative D call: TRBD1 (5 bases). Trimming cost V 3 bases and J 0 bases, with 8 bases left between them. This CDR3 spans 13 amino acids. CDR1 is DFQATT and CDR2 is SNEGSKA in the germline V gene (reference sequence). The CDR3 reads CSARTASNYGYTF. The CDR3 DNA follows: TGCAGTGCTAGGACAGCATCTAACTATGGCTACACCTTC.

This clonotype occurred many times. The V and J genes are TRBV5-6 and TRBJ2-2, with 10 positions matching TRBD2. Trimming at V came to 4 bases and at J to 6 bases, leaving 6 bases not matched to a gene. This CDR3 is 15 amino acids long. Germline values: CDR1 SGHDT, CDR2 YYEEEE. CDR3 residues: CASSGQAGGSGELFF. The CDR3 DNA follows: TGTGCCAGCAGCGGCCAAGCGGGGGGGTCCGGGGAGCTGTTTTTT.

This clonotype came up a few times. The rearrangement uses TRBV5-1 and TRBJ2-6; D tentatively reads TRBD1 or TRBD2 (5 bases each). Trimming took off 0 bases at V and 3 bases at J, with 10 bases between the two ends. CDR1 is SGHRS and CDR2 is YFSETQ in the germline V gene. This CDR3 region has 16 residues. The CDR3 DNA is TGCGCCAGCAGCTTGGTTGAGGGGCTTGGGGCCAACGTCCTGACTTTC. It codes for CASSLVEGLGANVLTF.

This clonotype was recorded a few times. The rearrangement uses TRBV30 and TRBJ2-7, with D unresolved. Germline values: CDR1 GTSNPN, CDR2 SVGIG (reference sequence). The CDR3 has 13 residues. The V end lost 2 bases, the J end lost 2 bases, and 10 bases lay between the germline ends. This CDR3 reads CAWSSGSPYEQYF. As DNA, the CDR3 is TGTGCCTGGAGTAGTGGAAGCCCCTACGAGCAGTACTTC.

The V call is TRBV20-1, the J call TRBJ2-7, with unresolved D. Germline values: CDR1 DFQATT, CDR2 SNEGSKA (reference sequence). The CDR3 loop spans 15 amino acids. The germline V and J ends were trimmed by 1 base and 3 bases, with 16 bases remaining between them. The CDR3 DNA follows: TGCAGTGCTAGAGGTTTCAAAGGACGGAACTACGAGCAGTACTTC. Protein product: CSARGFKGRNYEQYF.

This clonotype was recorded many times. V is TRBV20-1 and J is TRBJ1-5; TRBD1 matches at 8 bases. J lost 7 bases, V lost 2 bases, and 4 bases had no gene match. This CDR3 spans 13 amino acids. Germline V lookup: CDR1 DFQATT, CDR2 SNEGSKA (reference sequence). As DNA, the CDR3 is TGCAGTGCTAGACAGGGGGCTGGACAGCCCCAGCATTTT. It is translated as CSARQGAGQPQHF.

In its sample, this clonotype was seen a few times. The V gene is TRBV7-2, the J gene TRBJ2-7; the D gene is possibly TRBD2 (6 bases). The CDR3 spans 14 residues. Germline lookup yields CDR1 SGHTA and CDR2 FQGNSA. Trimming took 5 bases from V and 0 from J, leaving 11 bases between them. Written as DNA, the CDR3 is TGTGCCAGCAGCCGGGACTTAAACTCCTACGAGCAGTACTTC. Protein: CASSRDLNSYEQYF. The full variable domain, in which reference TRBV7-2 and TRBJ2-7 provide the parts outside the CDR3, is GAGVSQSPSNKVTEKGKDVELRCDPISGHTALYWYRQSLGQGLEFLIYFQGNSAPDKSGLPSDRFSAERTGGSVSTLTIQRTQQEDSAVYLCASSRDLNSYEQYFGPGTRLTVT.

The J gene is TRBJ2-7, the V gene TRBV20-1; 11 nucleotides line up with TRBD1. V shed 0 bases, J shed 6 bases, and the junction held 7 bases outside the gene matches. Germline V gene lookup returns CDR1 DFQATT and CDR2 SNEGSKA (reference sequence). There are 15 residues in the CDR3. DNA of the CDR3: TGCAGTGCTAGAGATATTAGGGACAGGGGGTCCGAGCAGTACTTC. Its protein product is CSARDIRDRGSEQYF.

This clonotype was seen only a few times. V and J are TRBV4-1 and TRBJ1-4; 7 nucleotides match TRBD1. The germline gives CDR1 MGHRA, CDR2 YSYEKL. The CDR3 covers 18 residues. Trimming removed 0 bases from V and 3 bases from J; junction bases left unmatched: 10. The CDR3 sequence is CASSQDVGQGGANEKLFF. The CDR3 nucleotides are TGCGCCAGCAGCCAAGACGTTGGCCAGGGGGGGGCTAATGAAAAACTGTTTTTT.

This clonotype turned up a few times. The rearrangement joins TRBV5-1 to TRBJ2-2; D ambiguous. Germline CDR1 reads SGHRS; CDR2 reads YFSETQ. V lost 4 bases, J lost 1 base, and 8 bases lay in between. This CDR3 contains 14 residues. CDR3 amino acids: CASSADLNTGELFF. DNA for the CDR3: TGCGCCAGCAGCGCAGACCTGAACACCGGGGAGCTGTTTTTT. The full variable domain, with the rest looked up from reference TRBV5-1 and TRBJ2-2, is KAGVTQTPRYLIKTRGQQVTLSCSPISGHRSVSWYQQTPGQGLQFLFEYFSETQRNKGNFPGRFSGRQFSNSRSEMNVSTLELGDSALYLCASSADLNTGELFFGEGSRLTVL.